These T cell receptor beta chains were read from a single sample in a study of T-cell reconstitution after alpha-beta-depleted transplantation in children. One entry per CDR3 protein results from TCRdb running MiXCR on the PCR reads. The profile covers more than 500,000 distinct CDR3 sequences, with over 9.5% appearing a single time and around 13% taken by the ten largest. The source material was PBMCs, mostly from graft donor cells, sampled 180 days after TCRalphabeta/CD19-depleted stem cell transplant. Source of these receptors: a female patient between 2 and 15 years old who had a stem cell transplant for aplastic anemia, so the T cells may come from the graft donor. The CDR3 runs from the conserved cysteine through the conserved F or W. The order of the fields is J gene, D gene, clone size, V gene, CDR3 DNA, CDR3 protein. A D gene is named only where the DNA matches it firmly. Clone size appears in some rows only: once, few, many, or a class for an expanded clone.

j_gene: TRBJ2-2; d_gene: NA; abundance: NA; v_gene: TRBV20-1; CDR3nt: TGCAGTGCTAGGCCGGGACACACGAACACCGGGGAGCTGTTTTTT; CDR3aa: CSARPGHTNTGELFF
j_gene: TRBJ1-2; d_gene: NA; abundance: NA; v_gene: TRBV20-1; CDR3nt: TGCAGTGCCGAAAGCCGACAGGACTATGGCTACACCTTC; CDR3aa: CSAESRQDYGYTF
j_gene: TRBJ2-2; d_gene: NA; abundance: few; v_gene: TRBV24-1; CDR3nt: TGTGCCACCAGTGATTTGCAGGGCAGGGGGAACACCGGGGAGCTGTTTTTT; CDR3aa: CATSDLQGRGNTGELFF
j_gene: TRBJ2-4; d_gene: NA; abundance: many; v_gene: TRBV7-2; CDR3nt: TGTGCCAGCAGCCCCACTAGTAAAAACATTCAGTACTTC; CDR3aa: CASSPTSKNIQYF
j_gene: TRBJ2-3; d_gene: NA; abundance: few; v_gene: TRBV4-2; CDR3nt: TGTGCCAGCAGCCAAGCCCCCACGGGGGCGGTTAGCACAGATACGCAGTATTTT; CDR3aa: CASSQAPTGAVSTDTQYF
j_gene: TRBJ1-6; d_gene: NA; abundance: few; v_gene: TRBV20-1; CDR3nt: TGCAGTGCTATAGGATCTGCTAATTCACCCCTCCACTTT; CDR3aa: CSAIGSANSPLHF
j_gene: TRBJ1-1; d_gene: TRBD1; abundance: few; v_gene: TRBV20-1; CDR3nt: TGCAGTGCTAGAACAGGGGGACGGGCAAACACTGAAGCTTTCTTT; CDR3aa: CSARTGGRANTEAFF
j_gene: TRBJ2-7; d_gene: NA; abundance: few; v_gene: TRBV28; CDR3nt: TGTGCCAGCAGTTTAAACAGTCGGGCGTACTTC; CDR3aa: CASSLNSRAYF
j_gene: TRBJ1-4; d_gene: NA; abundance: few; v_gene: TRBV15; CDR3nt: TGTGCCACCAGCAGGGGAAGGGATCTTGAAAAACTGTTTTTT; CDR3aa: CATSRGRDLEKLFF
j_gene: TRBJ2-7; d_gene: TRBD1; abundance: many; v_gene: TRBV20-1; CDR3nt: TGCAGTGCTTTTCGGGACAGGGGTCCCGAGCAGTACTTC; CDR3aa: CSAFRDRGPEQYF
j_gene: TRBJ1-1; d_gene: NA; abundance: NA; v_gene: TRBV4-3; CDR3nt: TGCGCCAGCAGCCATGTCCCGAACACTGAAGCTTTCTTT; CDR3aa: CASSHVPNTEAFF
j_gene: TRBJ1-4; d_gene: TRBD1; abundance: NA; v_gene: TRBV19; CDR3nt: TGTGCCAGTAGGGACAGGGCCGCAACTAATGAAAAACTGTTTTTT; CDR3aa: CASRDRAATNEKLFF
j_gene: TRBJ2-3; d_gene: NA; abundance: few; v_gene: TRBV28; CDR3nt: TGTGCCAGCAGTTTAAAGTCCGGGCGTAGCACAGATACGCAGTATTTT; CDR3aa: CASSLKSGRSTDTQYF
j_gene: TRBJ2-3; d_gene: NA; abundance: few; v_gene: TRBV7-9; CDR3nt: TGTGCCAGCAGCCCACCCTTCTTCGGGGGCACAGATACGCAGTATTTT; CDR3aa: CASSPPFFGGTDTQYF
j_gene: TRBJ2-5; d_gene: TRBD2; abundance: many; v_gene: TRBV15; CDR3nt: TGTGCCACCAGCAGAGCTCGGGCTAGCGGACAAGAGACCCAGTACTTC; CDR3aa: CATSRARASGQETQYF
j_gene: TRBJ2-2; d_gene: TRBD2; abundance: few; v_gene: TRBV6-2/TRBV6-3; CDR3nt: TGTGCCACCGGACTAGCGAATAAAGAGTGGTTCACCGGGGAGCTGTTTTTT; CDR3aa: CATGLANKEWFTGELFF
j_gene: TRBJ2-5; d_gene: NA; abundance: NA; v_gene: TRBV5-1; CDR3nt: TGCGCCAGCAGCTTCGGCTCAGGTGCTTACCAAGAGACCCAGTACTTC; CDR3aa: CASSFGSGAYQETQYF
j_gene: TRBJ1-1; d_gene: NA; abundance: NA; v_gene: TRBV7-9; CDR3nt: TGTGCCAGCAGCTCCGCGCGCACTGAAGCTTTCTTT; CDR3aa: CASSSARTEAFF
j_gene: TRBJ2-3; d_gene: TRBD2; abundance: few; v_gene: TRBV7-2; CDR3nt: TGTGCCAGCAGACAAGCCGGGACTAGCGGCACAGATACGCAGTATTTT; CDR3aa: CASRQAGTSGTDTQYF
j_gene: TRBJ2-7; d_gene: NA; abundance: few; v_gene: TRBV11-1; CDR3nt: TGTGCCAGCAGCCGGCGGTTCACCTACGAGCAGTACTTC; CDR3aa: CASSRRFTYEQYF
j_gene: TRBJ1-5; d_gene: TRBD1; abundance: NA; v_gene: TRBV20-1; CDR3nt: TGCAGTGCTAGGAGGACAGGGGTCAATCAGCCCCAGCATTTT; CDR3aa: CSARRTGVNQPQHF
j_gene: TRBJ2-7; d_gene: TRBD2; abundance: few; v_gene: TRBV20-1; CDR3nt: TGCAGTGCTAGACTCCCCCCGGGACTAGGCAGCTACGAGCAGTACTTC; CDR3aa: CSARLPPGLGSYEQYF
j_gene: TRBJ1-3; d_gene: TRBD1; abundance: few; v_gene: TRBV20-1; CDR3nt: TGCAGTGCTAGCCCTCGGACAGGGACTGGAAACACCATATATTTT; CDR3aa: CSASPRTGTGNTIYF
j_gene: TRBJ2-6; d_gene: NA; abundance: NA; v_gene: TRBV15; CDR3nt: TGTGCCACCAGCAGAGTCTACCCTGGGGCCAACGTCCTGACTTTC; CDR3aa: CATSRVYPGANVLTF
j_gene: TRBJ1-6; d_gene: TRBD1; abundance: few; v_gene: TRBV7-2; CDR3nt: TGTGCCAGCAGCTCGTACAGGGGTTACTCCTATAATTCACCCCTCCACTTT; CDR3aa: CASSSYRGYSYNSPLHF
j_gene: TRBJ1-5; d_gene: NA; abundance: few; v_gene: TRBV19; CDR3nt: TGTGCCAGTAGTAACGGACTCGGAGGGAGGTATCAGCCCCAGCATTTT; CDR3aa: CASSNGLGGRYQPQHF
j_gene: TRBJ2-7; d_gene: TRBD1; abundance: few; v_gene: TRBV20-1; CDR3nt: TGCAGTGCTCTTCTAACAGGGGGCCCCTACTACGAGCAGTACTTC; CDR3aa: CSALLTGGPYYEQYF
j_gene: TRBJ1-5; d_gene: NA; abundance: NA; v_gene: TRBV18; CDR3nt: TGTGCCAGCTCCCCGAACCATGGACTCAGCAATCAGCCCCAGCATTTT; CDR3aa: CASSPNHGLSNQPQHF
j_gene: TRBJ2-7; d_gene: NA; abundance: NA; v_gene: TRBV4-3; CDR3nt: TGCGCCAGCAGCGCAGGGACTGGCTACGAGCAGTACTTC; CDR3aa: CASSAGTGYEQYF
j_gene: TRBJ2-7; d_gene: TRBD2; abundance: many; v_gene: TRBV20-1; CDR3nt: TGCAGTGCTAGAGATAGCGGGGAGACGACCTACGAGCAGTACTTC; CDR3aa: CSARDSGETTYEQYF
j_gene: TRBJ1-5; d_gene: NA; abundance: few; v_gene: TRBV28; CDR3nt: TGTGCCAGCAGTTTGGGTATTCTGGGGGTTCTTTATAGCAATCAGCCCCAGCATTTT; CDR3aa: CASSLGILGVLYSNQPQHF
j_gene: TRBJ2-1; d_gene: NA; abundance: NA; v_gene: TRBV30; CDR3nt: TGTGCCTGGTTAAATCTCTACAATGAGCAGTTCTTC; CDR3aa: CAWLNLYNEQFF
j_gene: TRBJ2-3; d_gene: TRBD2; abundance: NA; v_gene: TRBV5-1; CDR3nt: TGCGCCAGCAGCTTGGCTTCCGGCGGGAGGGCTGTAGATACGCAGTATTTT; CDR3aa: CASSLASGGRAVDTQYF
j_gene: TRBJ2-7; d_gene: NA; abundance: NA; v_gene: TRBV6-2/TRBV6-3; CDR3nt: TGTGCCAGCGGTTACCCAACCAGCGGAAAAACCTATTACTCCTACGAGCAGTACTTC; CDR3aa: CASGYPTSGKTYYSYEQYF
j_gene: TRBJ2-3; d_gene: TRBD2; abundance: many; v_gene: TRBV5-1; CDR3nt: TGCGCCAGCAGCTTGGAGGGCGGGAGGTCTGATACGCAGTATTTT; CDR3aa: CASSLEGGRSDTQYF
j_gene: TRBJ2-1; d_gene: TRBD2; abundance: many; v_gene: TRBV7-8; CDR3nt: TGTGCCAGCAGCTCCGGGGGGGCTAATGAGCAGTTCTTC; CDR3aa: CASSSGGANEQFF
j_gene: TRBJ2-2; d_gene: TRBD2; abundance: NA; v_gene: TRBV5-1; CDR3nt: TGCGCCAGCAGCTGGGGACTAGCGGGAGATACCGGGGAGCTGTTTTTT; CDR3aa: CASSWGLAGDTGELFF
j_gene: TRBJ1-2; d_gene: NA; abundance: NA; v_gene: TRBV18; CDR3nt: TGTGCCAGCTCACCCAGCTCAGACTATGGCTACACCTTC; CDR3aa: CASSPSSDYGYTF
j_gene: TRBJ2-7; d_gene: NA; abundance: NA; v_gene: TRBV20-1; CDR3nt: TGCAGTGCTAGAGATCTGGGCACCCCTAGCTCCTACGAGCAGTACTTC; CDR3aa: CSARDLGTPSSYEQYF
j_gene: TRBJ2-5; d_gene: NA; abundance: few; v_gene: TRBV20-1; CDR3nt: TGCAGTGCTAGAGATATCCGAGGCCAAGAGACCCAGTACTTC; CDR3aa: CSARDIRGQETQYF
j_gene: TRBJ2-6; d_gene: NA; abundance: few; v_gene: TRBV6-2/TRBV6-3; CDR3nt: TGTGCCAGCAGTTACACCGTGGAGTTCTCTGGGGCCAACGTCCTGACTTTC; CDR3aa: CASSYTVEFSGANVLTF
j_gene: TRBJ2-7; d_gene: TRBD1; abundance: few; v_gene: TRBV7-2; CDR3nt: TGTGCCAGCAGCTGGGACAGGGGGCCGAACGAGCAGTACTTC; CDR3aa: CASSWDRGPNEQYF
j_gene: TRBJ2-7; d_gene: NA; abundance: NA; v_gene: TRBV7-2; CDR3nt: TGTGCCACTACGAAGGGTGGGTCTAGGATCAACGAGCAGTACTTC; CDR3aa: CATTKGGSRINEQYF
j_gene: TRBJ2-3; d_gene: NA; abundance: NA; v_gene: TRBV7-2; CDR3nt: TGTGCCAGCAGCTTTAGATACTCCACAGATACGCAGTATTTT; CDR3aa: CASSFRYSTDTQYF
j_gene: TRBJ2-1; d_gene: NA; abundance: few; v_gene: TRBV24-1; CDR3nt: TGTGCCACCAGTGAGGCACAGGGTCGAAATGAGCAGTTCTTC; CDR3aa: CATSEAQGRNEQFF
j_gene: TRBJ1-1; d_gene: TRBD1; abundance: few; v_gene: TRBV20-1; CDR3nt: TGCAGTGCTCCGACAGGGACTGAAGCTTTCTTT; CDR3aa: CSAPTGTEAFF
j_gene: TRBJ2-7; d_gene: NA; abundance: few; v_gene: TRBV27; CDR3nt: TGTGCCAGCAGTTGGTCCGGGACCTCATCCTACGAGCAGTACTTC; CDR3aa: CASSWSGTSSYEQYF
j_gene: TRBJ2-6; d_gene: NA; abundance: few; v_gene: TRBV9; CDR3nt: TGTGCCAGCAGCGGCAGGGGAGCGGGGTTTCTACTTGCTGGGGCCAACGTCCTGACTTTC; CDR3aa: CASSGRGAGFLLAGANVLTF
j_gene: TRBJ2-3; d_gene: TRBD2; abundance: NA; v_gene: TRBV11-2; CDR3nt: TGTGCCAGCAGCTTAGCCTTACTAGCGGGGGGGATGGATACGCAGTATTTT; CDR3aa: CASSLALLAGGMDTQYF
j_gene: TRBJ1-1; d_gene: NA; abundance: NA; v_gene: TRBV27; CDR3nt: TGTGCCAGCAGTTTGGGGACGGTGATGAACACTGAAGCTTTCTTT; CDR3aa: CASSLGTVMNTEAFF
j_gene: TRBJ2-2; d_gene: NA; abundance: few; v_gene: TRBV20-1; CDR3nt: TGCAGTGCCGCCGCACTAGCGAACACCGGGGAGCTGTTTTTT; CDR3aa: CSAAALANTGELFF
j_gene: TRBJ1-2; d_gene: NA; abundance: few; v_gene: TRBV7-3; CDR3nt: TGTGCCAGCAGCCGGACCCCTTCGGAAGGCTACACCTTC; CDR3aa: CASSRTPSEGYTF